A single sample is the source of the 7 T cell receptor beta chains below, sequenced in a study of blood T cell repertoires in COVID-19. Generated by immunoSEQ multiplex PCR, the TCRdb table keeps only in-frame clones and is missing some. The sample shows roughly 380,000 clones, about 85% of them seen only once. The sample comprised peripheral blood. Receptor source: a woman between 18 and 29 years old with acute or convalescent COVID-19.

This chain links TRBV30 with TRBJ2-7; D is perhaps TRBD1 (5 bases). This CDR3 is built from 15 residues. The V gene's germline CDR1 is GTSNPN and CDR2 SVGIG (reference sequence). Trimming pared 2 bases from V and 3 bases from J, leaving 17 bases between. This CDR3 is CAWSRSGFNNYEQYF. For the CDR3, the DNA is TGTGCCTGGAGTAGGTCAGGGTTTAACAACTACGAGCAGTACTTC.

The V gene is TRBV7-2, the J gene TRBJ1-6; no reliable D call. Germline lookup yields CDR1 SGHTA and CDR2 FQGNSA. This CDR3 contains 15 residues. V was trimmed by 1 base and J by 9 bases, leaving 13 bases between them. CDR3 bases: TGTGCCAGCAGCTTAGTGGGAGGTTCGGGTTCACCCCTCCACTTT. It specifies CASSLVGGSGSPLHF.

The V and J genes are TRBV27 and TRBJ1-2; 7 nucleotides line up with TRBD1. V gave up 5 bases and J gave up 4 bases; unmatched junction bases: 7. This CDR3 comprises 14 residues. In germline, CDR1 is MNHEY, CDR2 SMNVEV (reference sequence). The CDR3 reads CASSSRDRPYGYTF. The CDR3 DNA follows: TGTGCCAGCAGTAGCCGGGACAGACCCTATGGCTACACCTTC.

The gene calls are TRBV30 and TRBJ1-1; 11 bases map to TRBD1. Germline V gene sequence: CDR1 GTSNPN, CDR2 SVGIG (reference sequence). This CDR3 is built from 14 residues. With V trimmed by 0 bases and J by 5 bases, 2 bases remained unmatched. CDR3 coding DNA: TGTGCCTGGAGTGTAGGGACAGGGGGGACTGAAGCTTTCTTT. It encodes CAWSVGTGGTEAFF.

The chain links TRBV27 to TRBJ1-5, with 11 nucleotides matching TRBD1. This CDR3 is built from 18 residues. CDR1 is MNHEY and CDR2 is SMNVEV in the germline V gene (reference sequence). Trimming cost V 4 bases and J 3 bases; bases outside gene matches: 11. The CDR3: CASSSGTGGEPTNQPQHF. The CDR3, as DNA: TGTGCCAGCAGTTCCGGGACAGGGGGGGAACCAACCAATCAGCCCCAGCATTTT.

The chain joins TRBV15 to TRBJ1-5; 8 nucleotides align to TRBD1. The CDR3 is 14 amino acids. The V and J ends lost 5 bases and 5 bases, in that order; junction bases with no gene match: 5. Germline V gene lookup returns CDR1 LNHNV and CDR2 YYDKDF (reference sequence). The CDR3 region has the DNA TGTGCCACCAGCTTGGGACAGGACTATCAGCCCCAGCATTTT. Encoded protein: CATSLGQDYQPQHF. Full variable domain (rest looked up from reference TRBV15 and TRBJ1-5): DAMVIQNPRYQVTQFGKPVTLSCSQTLNHNVMYWYQQKSSQAPKLLFHYYDKDFNNEADTPDNFQSRRPNTSFCFLDIRSPGLGDTAMYLCATSLGQDYQPQHFGDGTRLSIL.

The chain is built from TRBV5-6 and TRBJ1-2, with 8 nucleotides matching TRBD1. Trimming cost V 4 bases and J 0 bases; bases outside gene matches: 5. CDR3 length equals 15 residues. CDR1 SGHDT and CDR2 YYEEEE come from the germline V gene. The CDR3 DNA reads TGTGCCAGCAGCCCGGGACAGGCTCCTAACTATGGCTACACCTTC. It encodes CASSPGQAPNYGYTF.